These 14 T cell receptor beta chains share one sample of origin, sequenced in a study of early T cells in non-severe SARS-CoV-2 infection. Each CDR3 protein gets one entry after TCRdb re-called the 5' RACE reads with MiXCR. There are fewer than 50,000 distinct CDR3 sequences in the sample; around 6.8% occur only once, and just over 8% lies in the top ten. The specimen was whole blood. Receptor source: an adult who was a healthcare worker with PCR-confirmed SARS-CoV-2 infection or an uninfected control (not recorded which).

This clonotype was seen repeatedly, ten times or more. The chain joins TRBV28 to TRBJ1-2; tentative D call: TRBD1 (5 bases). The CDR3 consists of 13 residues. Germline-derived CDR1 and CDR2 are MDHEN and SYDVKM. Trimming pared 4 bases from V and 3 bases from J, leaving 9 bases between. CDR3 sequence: CASSSGTDYGYTF. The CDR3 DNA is TGTGCCAGCAGTTCCGGGACGGACTATGGCTACACCTTC.

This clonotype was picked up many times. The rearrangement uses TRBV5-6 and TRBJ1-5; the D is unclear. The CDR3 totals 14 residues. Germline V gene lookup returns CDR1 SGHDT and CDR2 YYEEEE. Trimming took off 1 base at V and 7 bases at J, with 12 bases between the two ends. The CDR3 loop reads CASSLRPRIQPQHF. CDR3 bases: TGTGCCAGCAGCTTGCGGCCCCGGATCCAGCCCCAGCATTTT.

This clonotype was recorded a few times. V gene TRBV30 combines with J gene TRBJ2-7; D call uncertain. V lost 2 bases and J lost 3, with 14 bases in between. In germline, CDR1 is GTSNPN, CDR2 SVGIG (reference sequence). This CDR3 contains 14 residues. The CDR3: CAWSPRVTYYEQYF. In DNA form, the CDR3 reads TGTGCCTGGAGTCCCAGAGTTACGTACTACGAGCAGTACTTC.

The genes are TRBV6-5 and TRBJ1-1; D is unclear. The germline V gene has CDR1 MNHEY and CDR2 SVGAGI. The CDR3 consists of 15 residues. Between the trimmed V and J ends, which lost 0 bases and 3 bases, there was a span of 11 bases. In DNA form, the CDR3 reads TGTGCCAGCAGTTACTCGATGGGGTCGGACACTGAAGCTTTCTTT. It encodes CASSYSMGSDTEAFF.

The CDR3, as DNA: TGTGCCAGCAGTGCCCGGGGCCTGACAGATACGCAGTATTTT. Amino acids: CASSARGLTDTQYF. The chain is built from TRBV12-3 or TRBV12-4 and TRBJ2-3; TRBD1 or TRBD2 may be the D gene (5 bases each). Trimming took off 5 bases at V and 3 bases at J, with 12 bases between the two ends. CDR3 size: 14 residues.

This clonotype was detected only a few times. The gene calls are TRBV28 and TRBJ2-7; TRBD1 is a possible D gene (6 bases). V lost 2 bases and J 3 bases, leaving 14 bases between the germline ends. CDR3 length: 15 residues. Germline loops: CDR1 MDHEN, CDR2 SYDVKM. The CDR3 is CASSLILGANYEQYF. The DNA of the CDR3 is TGTGCCAGCAGTTTAATACTGGGGGCGAACTACGAGCAGTACTTC.

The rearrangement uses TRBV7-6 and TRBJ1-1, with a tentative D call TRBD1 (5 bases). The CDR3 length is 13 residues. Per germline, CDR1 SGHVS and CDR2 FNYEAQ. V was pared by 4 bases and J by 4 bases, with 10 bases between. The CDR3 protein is CASSWGGSTEAFF. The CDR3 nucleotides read TGTGCCAGCAGCTGGGGGGGAAGCACTGAAGCTTTCTTT.

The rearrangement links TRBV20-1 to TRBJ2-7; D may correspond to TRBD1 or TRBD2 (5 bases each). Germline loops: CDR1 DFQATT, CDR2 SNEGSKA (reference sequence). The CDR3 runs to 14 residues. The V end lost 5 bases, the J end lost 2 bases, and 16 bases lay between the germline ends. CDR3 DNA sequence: TGCAGTGCTGGGGACCGGACACTTACCTACGAGCAGTACTTC. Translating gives CSAGDRTLTYEQYF.

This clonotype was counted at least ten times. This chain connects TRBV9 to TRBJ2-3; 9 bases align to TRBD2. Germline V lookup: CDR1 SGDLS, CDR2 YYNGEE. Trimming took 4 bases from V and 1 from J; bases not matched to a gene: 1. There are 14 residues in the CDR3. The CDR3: CASSPSGGTDTQYF. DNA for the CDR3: TGTGCCAGCAGCCCTAGCGGGGGCACAGATACGCAGTATTTT.

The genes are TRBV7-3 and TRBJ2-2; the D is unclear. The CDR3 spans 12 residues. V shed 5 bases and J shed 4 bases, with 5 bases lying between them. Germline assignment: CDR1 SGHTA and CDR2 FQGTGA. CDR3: CASSPTTGELFF. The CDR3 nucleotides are TGTGCCAGCAGCCCGACCACCGGGGAGCTGTTTTTT.

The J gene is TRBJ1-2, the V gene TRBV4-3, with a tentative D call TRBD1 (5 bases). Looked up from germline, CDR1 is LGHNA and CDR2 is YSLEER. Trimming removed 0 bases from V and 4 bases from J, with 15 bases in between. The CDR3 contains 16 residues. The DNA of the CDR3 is TGCGCCAGCAGCCAAGACCCCCGGACCGACAGCTATGGCTACACCTTC. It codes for CASSQDPRTDSYGYTF.

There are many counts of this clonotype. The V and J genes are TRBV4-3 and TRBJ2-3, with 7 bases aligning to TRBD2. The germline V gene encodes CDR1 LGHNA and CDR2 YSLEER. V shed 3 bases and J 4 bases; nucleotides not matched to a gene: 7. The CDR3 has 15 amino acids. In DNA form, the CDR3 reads TGCGCCAGCAGCCAGGCGGGGGTCTCCTCAGATACGCAGTATTTT. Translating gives CASSQAGVSSDTQYF.

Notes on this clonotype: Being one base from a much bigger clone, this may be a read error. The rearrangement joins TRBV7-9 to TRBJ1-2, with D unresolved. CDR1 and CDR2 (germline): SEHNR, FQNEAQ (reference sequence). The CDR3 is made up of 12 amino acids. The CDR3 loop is CASSGVNHGYTF. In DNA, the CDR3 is TGTGCCAGCAGTGGGGTTAACCATGGCTACACCTTC.

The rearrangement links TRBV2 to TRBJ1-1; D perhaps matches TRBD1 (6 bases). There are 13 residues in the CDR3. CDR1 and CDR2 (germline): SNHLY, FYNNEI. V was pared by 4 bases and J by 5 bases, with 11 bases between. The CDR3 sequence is CASSAGAGTEAFF. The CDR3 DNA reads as TGTGCCAGCAGTGCAGGGGCCGGTACTGAAGCTTTCTTT.